This T cell receptor beta chain was captured by sequencing in a study of blood T cell repertoires in COVID-19. Study in general: T cells, B-cell-depleted T cells, or PBMCs provided the cDNA or gDNA that served as material.

This clone has a handful of counts. Assay: immunoSEQ multiplex PCR; the TCRdb copy retains only in-frame clones and omits some. This sample has roughly 7,900 clones; 80% to 90% occur once, and the top ten carry approximately 7.9%. Per germline, CDR1 KGHSY and CDR2 FQNENV. The J segment lost 5 bases and the V segment lost 2 bases, leaving 5 bases of the junction unmatched. This CDR3 region has 15 residues. The sequenced sample was peripheral blood. The chain couples TRBV16 to TRBJ1-1; 10 nucleotides align to TRBD1. The source is a human donor with active COVID-19. The donor label of this sample is uncertain. The CDR3 here is CASSQTGQGITEAFF. CDR3 bases: TGTGCCAGCAGCCAAACGGGACAGGGGATAACTGAAGCTTTCTTT. Looking up the rest from reference TRBV16 and TRBJ1-1 gives the full variable domain: GEEVAQTPKHLVRGEGQKAKLYCAPIKGHSYVFWYQQVLKNEFKFLISFQNENVFDETGMPKERFSAKCLPNSPCSLEIQATKLEDSAVYFCASSQTGQGITEAFFGQGTRLTVV.